The rows below give T cell receptor beta chains drawn from one sample of a study of T-cell reconstitution after alpha-beta-depleted transplantation in children. Each CDR3 protein is one row after TCRdb ran MiXCR on the PCR reads. This sample has almost 500,000 distinct CDR3 sequences, with roughly a tenth found just once. The sample in question was PBMCs, obtained before TCRalphabeta/CD19-depleted stem cell transplant. These receptors all stem from a child aged 2-15 years with inherited bone marrow failure, due to receive a stem cell transplant. Both conserved end residues are part of each CDR3. D genes are given only for firm matches. Rows give clone size only sometimes, using once, few, many, or a class for an expanded clone.

cdr3_nt cdr3_aa cdr3_length j_call d_call clone_size v_call
TGTGCCAGCAGTCCCTGGACTGGAGATTATAATGAGCAGTTCTTC CASSPWTGDYNEQFF 15 TRBJ2-1 . . TRBV12-3/TRBV12-4
TGCAGTGCTAGATGGGGCGGAGGGGTCTCCTACGAGCAGTACTTC CSARWGGGVSYEQYF 15 TRBJ2-7 . many TRBV20-1
TGTGCCAGCACTGGGAGGGTCATTCCTAGCACAGATACGCAGTATTTT CASTGRVIPSTDTQYF 16 TRBJ2-3 TRBD2 many TRBV6-1
TGTGCCAGCAGCCCGACCCCTGGGGTTGACTATGGCTACACCTTC CASSPTPGVDYGYTF 15 TRBJ1-2 . . TRBV5-5
TGCGCCAGTGCACTAACAAGGGCCCAAGAGACCCAGTACTTC CASALTRAQETQYF 14 TRBJ2-5 . . TRBV5-1
TGTGCCAGTACCACCCGACTAGCGGGTCTACACAATGAGCAGTTCTTC CASTTRLAGLHNEQFF 16 TRBJ2-1 TRBD2 many TRBV19
TGTGCCAGCAGCCAAGGATTCCAAGAGACCCAGTACTTC CASSQGFQETQYF 13 TRBJ2-5 . many TRBV28
TGTGCCACCAGTCGAAAGAATCAGCCCCAGCATTTT CATSRKNQPQHF 12 TRBJ1-5 . many TRBV24-1
TGCAGTGCTAGACTAGTTTTCGAGCAGTTCTTC CSARLVFEQFF 11 TRBJ2-1 . many TRBV20-1
TGCGCCAGCAGCTTCTTCCGGGGTTACAATGAGCAGTTCTTC CASSFFRGYNEQFF 14 TRBJ2-1 . many TRBV5-1
TGCAGCCATACCACGGACAGAAACAATGAGCAGTTCTTC CSHTTDRNNEQFF 13 TRBJ2-1 . many TRBV29-1
TGTGCTATCAGTGAGTCGACCTTAGGGAGGAATGACCAGTTCTTC CAISESTLGRNDQFF 15 TRBJ2-1 . . TRBV10-3
TGTGCCAGCAGCGACGGGACTAGCGATCACAATGAGCAGTTCTTC CASSDGTSDHNEQFF 15 TRBJ2-1 TRBD2 . TRBV5-5
TGTGCCAAACGACCTAGCAGGGCGACAGAGACCCAGTACTTC CAKRPSRATETQYF 14 TRBJ2-5 . many TRBV6-2/TRBV6-3
TGTGCCAGCAGTTATCCGGGACAGGGCACTGAAGCTTTCTTT CASSYPGQGTEAFF 14 TRBJ1-1 TRBD1 . TRBV6-5
TGTGCCAGCAGCCGAACGACAGGGTACCCCTACGAGCAGTACTTC CASSRTTGYPYEQYF 15 TRBJ2-7 TRBD1 many TRBV4-2
TGTGCCAGCAGCTTAGGCCAGGAGAGCAATCAGCCCCAGCATTTT CASSLGQESNQPQHF 15 TRBJ1-5 . many TRBV7-6
TGCGCCAGCAGCTTGGTCGGCAGGGCCCTCTCCTACGAGCAGTACTTC CASSLVGRALSYEQYF 16 TRBJ2-7 . many TRBV5-1
TGTGCCAGCAGCAAAGGGGGACTAGCGGGCAGCTCCTACGAGCAGTACTTC CASSKGGLAGSSYEQYF 17 TRBJ2-7 . . TRBV21-1
TGTGCCAGCAGTCCTTTGGACGCCTATGGGGGTACAGATACGCAGTATTTT CASSPLDAYGGTDTQYF 17 TRBJ2-3 . many TRBV2
TGTGCCAGCAGTTACCTCCTGTCAAATGAGCAGTTCTTC CASSYLLSNEQFF 13 TRBJ2-1 . few TRBV6-5
TGTGCCAGCAGCTTTGGAAGTAGCGGGCTTCAAGAGACCCAGTACTTC CASSFGSSGLQETQYF 16 TRBJ2-5 TRBD2 many TRBV27
TGCGCCAGCAGCTTAGAGACAGGGGTCACAGATACGCAGTATTTT CASSLETGVTDTQYF 15 TRBJ2-3 TRBD1 many TRBV5-1
TGTGCCACCAGCAGAGGCCGTCAGCCCCAGCATTTT CATSRGRQPQHF 12 TRBJ1-5 . many TRBV15
TGCGCCAGCAGCTGCAGCGGGGTTTGCACAGATACGCAGTATTTT CASSCSGVCTDTQYF 15 TRBJ2-3 TRBD2 . TRBV23-1
TGCGCCAGCAGCTGGTACGACAACACTGAAGCTTTCTTT CASSWYDNTEAFF 13 TRBJ1-1 . many TRBV5-1
TGCAGTGCTAGGGCTCGGGACAGGGGCTACGAGCAGTACTTC CSARARDRGYEQYF 14 TRBJ2-7 TRBD1 many TRBV20-1
TGTGCCAGCAGTTTGTCGCGACATAACACCGGGGAGCTGTTTTTT CASSLSRHNTGELFF 15 TRBJ2-2 . once TRBV27
TGTGCCAGCAGCTCTAAGGACAGGGGAGGGGAGACCCAGTACTTC CASSSKDRGGETQYF 15 TRBJ2-5 TRBD1 many TRBV7-9
TGTGCCAGCAGCTTAAGCGGAGTCCGGGGGCCGTACGAGCAGTACTTC CASSLSGVRGPYEQYF 16 TRBJ2-7 . many TRBV7-2
TGTGCCAGCAGCCAATCCCCGGAGGGGGAGCAGTACTTC CASSQSPEGEQYF 13 TRBJ2-7 . . TRBV3-1
TGTGCCAGCAGTTACATAGCGGGAGTAGACACCGGGGAGCTGTTTTTT CASSYIAGVDTGELFF 16 TRBJ2-2 TRBD2 many TRBV6-5
TGCAGTGCTAGTGGATTAGCGGCAGCCTACAATGAGCAGTTCTTC CSASGLAAAYNEQFF 15 TRBJ2-1 . . TRBV20-1
TGTGCCAGCAGCCGAGGGGGACAGGGGTATCAGCCCCAGCATTTT CASSRGGQGYQPQHF 15 TRBJ1-5 TRBD1 many TRBV12-3/TRBV12-4
TGCGCCAGCAGCTTGTTCCCGGACCTGGACATTCAGTACTTC CASSLFPDLDIQYF 14 TRBJ2-4 . many TRBV5-1
TGTGCCAGCAGCCAAACACGGGAAGAGACCCAGTACTTC CASSQTREETQYF 13 TRBJ2-5 . . TRBV7-2
TGTGCCAGCTTCCCAATCCCTCCCACTCGGGATGAGCAGTTCTTC CASFPIPPTRDEQFF 15 TRBJ2-1 . few TRBV27
TGCGCCAGCAGCCAAGATATTGGCGGCTACTCCTACGAGCAGTACTTC CASSQDIGGYSYEQYF 16 TRBJ2-7 . . TRBV4-3
TGCGCCAGCAGCCAAGATCTCTCCCCAATTTCCTACGAGCAGTACTTC CASSQDLSPISYEQYF 16 TRBJ2-7 . many TRBV4-3
TGCAGTGCTAGTTCCCCCGCAGGGGTCAAGATGACCCAGTACTTC CSASSPAGVKMTQYF 15 TRBJ2-5 . many TRBV20-1
TGCGCCAGCAGCTTTCCCACTAGCGGGAGCAGATACAATGAGCAGTTCTTC CASSFPTSGSRYNEQFF 17 TRBJ2-1 TRBD2 many TRBV5-1
TGTGCCAGCAGCCAAGGCGCTCGGAGCGGGCGGGAGACCCAGTACTTC CASSQGARSGRETQYF 16 TRBJ2-5 . many TRBV4-2
TGCAGTGCCCGGGACAGGGCCGGTTTCATTGGGCAGTTCTTC CSARDRAGFIGQFF 14 TRBJ2-1 TRBD1 . TRBV20-1
TGTGCCAGCAGCTTAGTCGGTCTCGGGGCCAACGTCCTGACTTTC CASSLVGLGANVLTF 15 TRBJ2-6 . many TRBV7-9
TGTGCCAGCAGTCCGACCCGGGACAGGGGGCTCGAGCAGTACTTC CASSPTRDRGLEQYF 15 TRBJ2-7 TRBD1 many TRBV27
TGCAGTGCTAGATCGGGGGCGACCGGGGAGCTGTTTTTT CSARSGATGELFF 13 TRBJ2-2 . many TRBV20-1
TGTGCCAGCAGGGAGTTTAAGGCCCGGACAGGGGGTGACGAGCAGTACTTC CASREFKARTGGDEQYF 17 TRBJ2-7 TRBD1 few TRBV27
TGCAGTGCTAGTCCCTACAATGAGCAGTTCTTC CSASPYNEQFF 11 TRBJ2-1 . many TRBV20-1
TGTGCCATCAGTGTGTGGGAATTCCAAGAGACCCAGTACTTC CAISVWEFQETQYF 14 TRBJ2-5 . many TRBV10-3
TGTGCCAGCAGCTCCGGACTAGTGGGCGGAGAGACCCAGTACTTC CASSSGLVGGETQYF 15 TRBJ2-5 TRBD2 . TRBV11-2
TGTGCCTCCTGCCAGGGCCGAACGACTAGCCGGCGGAATGAGCAGTTCTTC CASCQGRTTSRRNEQFF 17 TRBJ2-1 TRBD2 . TRBV3-1
TGTGCCAGCAGTGGAGCGGGAGGAAACATTCAGTACTTC CASSGAGGNIQYF 13 TRBJ2-4 TRBD2 many TRBV2
TGTGCCAGCAGCCGACGGACAGGGAATAACACCGGGGAGCTGTTTTTT CASSRRTGNNTGELFF 16 TRBJ2-2 TRBD1 . TRBV12-3/TRBV12-4
TGTGCCAGCAGTTTATCGATCCCCCTGACAGGGAGCTCCTACAATGAGCAGTTCTTC CASSLSIPLTGSSYNEQFF 19 TRBJ2-1 TRBD1 many TRBV27
TGTGCCATCAGAGGGGGACTAACAGGTAACGAGCAGTACTTC CAIRGGLTGNEQYF 14 TRBJ2-7 . many TRBV10-3
TGTGCCAGCATGGGGGGAGAGGGGGCGCAGTATTTT CASMGGEGAQYF 12 TRBJ2-3 . many TRBV6-6
TGTGCCAGCAGCCGGACCGGACAGGGAACAGATACGCAGTATTTT CASSRTGQGTDTQYF 15 TRBJ2-3 TRBD1 many TRBV7-7
TGCGCCAGCAGCTTGGTTCCGGGAGACCGCTACGAGCAGTACTTC CASSLVPGDRYEQYF 15 TRBJ2-7 . many TRBV5-1
TGTGCCAACCAGACAGGGGGCATCGGGGAGCTGTTTTTT CANQTGGIGELFF 13 TRBJ2-2 TRBD1 many TRBV7-9